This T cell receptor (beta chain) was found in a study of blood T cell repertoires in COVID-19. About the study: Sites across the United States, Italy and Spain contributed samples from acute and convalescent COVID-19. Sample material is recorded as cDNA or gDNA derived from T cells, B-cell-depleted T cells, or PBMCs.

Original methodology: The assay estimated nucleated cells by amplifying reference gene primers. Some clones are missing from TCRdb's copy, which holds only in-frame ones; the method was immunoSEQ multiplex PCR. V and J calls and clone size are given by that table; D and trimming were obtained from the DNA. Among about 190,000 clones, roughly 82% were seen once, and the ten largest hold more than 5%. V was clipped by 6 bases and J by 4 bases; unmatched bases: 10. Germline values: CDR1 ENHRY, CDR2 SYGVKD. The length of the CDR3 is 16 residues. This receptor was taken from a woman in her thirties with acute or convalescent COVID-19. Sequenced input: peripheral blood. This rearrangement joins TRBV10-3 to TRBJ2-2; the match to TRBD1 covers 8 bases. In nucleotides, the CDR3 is TGTGCCATCAGGAACCCGGACAGGGTGGGCACCGGGGAGCTGTTTTTT. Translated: CAIRNPDRVGTGELFF.